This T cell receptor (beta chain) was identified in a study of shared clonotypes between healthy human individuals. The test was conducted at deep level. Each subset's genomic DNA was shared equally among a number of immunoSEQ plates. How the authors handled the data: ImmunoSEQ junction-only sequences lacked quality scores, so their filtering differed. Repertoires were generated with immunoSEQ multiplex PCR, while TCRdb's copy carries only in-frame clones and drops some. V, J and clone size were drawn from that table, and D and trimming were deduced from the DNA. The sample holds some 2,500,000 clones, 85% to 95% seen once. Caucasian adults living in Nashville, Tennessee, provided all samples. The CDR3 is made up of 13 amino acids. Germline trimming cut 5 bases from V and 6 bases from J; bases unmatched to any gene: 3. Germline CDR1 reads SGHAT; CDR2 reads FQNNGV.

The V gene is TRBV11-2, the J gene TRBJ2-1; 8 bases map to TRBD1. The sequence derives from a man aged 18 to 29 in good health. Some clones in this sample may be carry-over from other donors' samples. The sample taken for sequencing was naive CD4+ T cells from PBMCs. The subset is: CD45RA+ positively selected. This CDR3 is CASSGRGPNEQFF. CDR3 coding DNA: TGTGCCAGCAGCGGCAGGGGGCCCAATGAGCAGTTCTTC.